This T cell receptor (beta chain) was sequenced during a study of blood T cell repertoires in COVID-19. Study information: Collection of acute and convalescent COVID-19 samples took place in the United States, Italy and Spain. The cDNA or gDNA used as material had been derived from T cells, B-cell-depleted T cells, or PBMCs.

The V gene's germline CDR1 is SGHVS and CDR2 FQNEAQ. This CDR3 has 13 residues. The V gene lost 5 bases and the J gene lost 3 bases, with 7 bases spanning the gap. This table comes from immunoSEQ multiplex PCR, and its TCRdb copy is limited to in-frame clones, with some not included. Among a few hundred thousand clones listed, approximately 90% were seen once. What was sequenced was peripheral blood. The J gene is TRBJ2-2, the V gene TRBV7-8, with D uncertain. This TCR derives from a man aged 50-60 years with acute or convalescent COVID-19. CDR3 in DNA: TGTGCCAGCAGCCGAGGAGACACCGGGGAGCTGTTTTTT. Amino acids: CASSRGDTGELFF.